Given below is one T cell receptor (beta chain) in context. What it binds is unknown. This was a deep-level run. Only in-frame clones appear in the TCRdb table, and some are missing; sequencing was by immunoSEQ multiplex PCR. The sample contains around 1.9 million clones, about 93% of which appear only once. This sample was included in a study of shared clonotypes between healthy human individuals. CDR1 SGHTS and CDR2 YDEGEE come from the germline V gene. V gave up 0 bases and J gave up 4 bases, with 13 bases separating them. The CDR3 is 16 residues long. Naive-designated CD8 cells lacked CD45RO, were positively enriched for CCR7, and omitted terminally differentiated effector memory CD45RA+ cells. Study-wide points: When compared with the clonotypes that were shared by all four sorted-subset donors, the non-shared clonotypes turned out to have lower generation probabilities. In several donors, around 5% of naive CD4 clonotypes appeared in common. A generally larger estimated richness was seen in naive subsets than in memory subsets.

Source material: naive CD8+ T cells from PBMCs. The clonotype comes from a man aged 18 to 29 in good health. Some clones in this sample may be carry-over from other donors' samples. The V and J genes are TRBV5-8 and TRBJ2-2, with unresolved D. The CDR3 DNA reads TGTGCCAGCAGCTTGGGAACCCTACGGGTCACCGGGGAGCTGTTTTTT. It translates to CASSLGTLRVTGELFF.